One sample yielded the 13 T cell receptor beta chains listed below, sequenced in a study of cytomegalovirus exposure and HLA in healthy donors. Primers for the PCR totalled 60 Vbeta and 13 Jbeta. Some clones are missing from TCRdb's copy, which holds only in-frame ones; the method was immunoSEQ multiplex PCR. The repertoire holds more than 50,000 clones, 75% to 80% seen once, with approximately 2.3% in the top ten. The sequenced sample was PBMCs. Receptor source: a female donor in good health and CMV-seronegative.

The chain uses TRBV2 and TRBJ2-3; 9 nucleotides agree with TRBD2. The CDR3 has 14 residues. V lost 7 bases and J lost 5; bases outside the gene matches: 7. Germline V gives CDR1 SNHLY, CDR2 FYNNEI. CDR3 bases: TGTGCCAGCAAGACCAGCGGGGGGAAAGATACGCAGTATTTT. As protein: CASKTSGGKDTQYF.

The chain couples TRBV28 to TRBJ1-2, with TRBD1 matching 8 bases. The trim removed 4 bases at V and 2 bases at J, leaving 15 bases unmatched. CDR1 and CDR2 (germline): MDHEN, SYDVKM. The CDR3 runs to 18 residues. The CDR3 reads CASSSGSQGGLANYGYTF. Here the CDR3 DNA reads TGTGCCAGCAGTTCCGGGTCACAGGGGGGTCTCGCCAACTATGGCTACACCTTC.

There are a few counts of this clone. CDR3 coding DNA: TGTGCCAGCAGCCCGGAACCACAGGGTTTCACCGGGGAGCTGTTTTTT. It codes for CASSPEPQGFTGELFF. The chain couples TRBV11-2 to TRBJ2-2; possibly TRBD1 for D (6 bases). There are 16 residues in the CDR3. V lost 5 bases and J lost 4, with 17 bases in between. Germline CDR1 SGHAT, CDR2 FQNNGV.

This clone came up a few times. The rearrangement uses TRBV7-3 and TRBJ2-1; the D is unclear. With 4 bases removed from V and 4 bases from J, the gap between germline ends came to 8 bases. The CDR3 is 13 amino acids. Germline CDR1 is SGHTA and CDR2 is FQGTGA. The CDR3 region has the DNA TGTGCCAGCAGCTCTGACGGGTACAATGAGCAGTTCTTC. It is translated as CASSSDGYNEQFF.

J is TRBJ2-7 and V is TRBV7-2; D remains unclear. V shed 5 bases and J shed 2 bases, with 4 bases lying between them. The germline gives CDR1 SGHTA, CDR2 FQGNSA. This CDR3 has 11 residues. The CDR3 sequence: CASSPAYEQYF. The DNA of the CDR3 is TGTGCCAGCAGCCCTGCCTACGAGCAGTACTTC.

The rearrangement uses TRBV5-1 and TRBJ1-5; no clear D. This CDR3 region has 15 residues. CDR1 SGHRS and CDR2 YFSETQ come from the germline V gene. Trimming removed 0 bases at V and 5 bases at J, with 12 bases between. This CDR3 is CASSLGVGAHQPQHF. Here the CDR3 DNA reads TGCGCCAGCAGCTTGGGTGTGGGAGCCCATCAGCCCCAGCATTTT.

This clone occurred a few times. V usage is TRBV18 and J usage is TRBJ1-1; D might be TRBD1 (6 bases). Germline CDR1 is KGHSH and CDR2 is LQKENI. The ends were cut back, 4 bases at V and 4 bases at J, with 10 bases in the middle. The CDR3 runs to 13 residues. The CDR3 bases are TGTGCCAGCTCACTAGAAGGGGGCACTGAAGCTTTCTTT. Its translation is CASSLEGGTEAFF.

This chain links TRBV6-1 with TRBJ2-3, with 11 nucleotides matching TRBD2. V lost 2 bases and J lost 6; bases outside the gene matches: 4. The CDR3 is made up of 15 amino acids. Looked up from germline, CDR1 is MNHNS and CDR2 is SASEGT. The CDR3 DNA is TGTGCCAGCAGTGAATTTAGCGGGGGGGCGGATACGCAGTATTTT. Amino acids: CASSEFSGGADTQYF.

The rearrangement links TRBV6-4 to TRBJ2-1, with TRBD2 matching over 9 bases. The length of the CDR3 is 15 residues. CDR1 and CDR2 from the germline V gene are MRHNA and SNTAGT. With 2 bases clipped from V and 10 bases from J, the junction kept 9 bases outside the gene matches. CDR3 sequence: CASSDGSGGAPEQFF. The CDR3 bases are TGTGCCAGCAGTGACGGTAGCGGGGGTGCCCCCGAGCAGTTCTTC.

The chain uses TRBV7-3 and TRBJ2-5, with D possibly being TRBD2 (6 bases). Trimming left V 3 bases short and J 5 bases short, with 10 bases between. Germline V gives CDR1 SGHTA, CDR2 FQGTGA. The CDR3 covers 13 residues. The CDR3 protein is CASSLGGHETQYF. The CDR3 nucleotides are TGTGCCAGCAGCTTGGGGGGTCACGAGACCCAGTACTTC.

V usage is TRBV18 and J usage is TRBJ1-1; the match to TRBD1 covers 7 bases. This CDR3 contains 15 residues. Germline CDR1 and CDR2: KGHSH and LQKENI. V lost 4 bases, J lost 6 bases, and 11 bases stayed unmatched. This CDR3 is CASSQGAPGSAEAFF. The CDR3 nucleotides read TGTGCCAGCTCACAGGGGGCCCCGGGATCGGCTGAAGCTTTCTTT.

The chain recombines TRBV7-2 with TRBJ1-6; TRBD1 matches 9 bases. The germline CDR1 and CDR2 sequences are SGHTA and FQGNSA. This CDR3 has 15 amino acids. Trimming took 0 bases from V and 7 from J; bases not matched to a gene: 1. Here the CDR3 DNA reads TGTGCCAGCAGCTTAGCAACAGGGGGCAATTCACCCCTCCACTTT. Translation gives CASSLATGGNSPLHF.

Only a few counts were recorded for this clone. V gene TRBV6-1 combines with J gene TRBJ1-1; possibly TRBD1 for D (5 bases). Germline CDR1 and CDR2: MNHNS and SASEGT. The CDR3 length is 15 residues. The germline V and J ends were trimmed by 7 bases and 3 bases, with 18 bases remaining between them. CDR3 amino acids: CASMLHGGRDTEAFF. In nucleotides, the CDR3 is TGTGCCAGCATGCTACACGGGGGTCGGGACACTGAAGCTTTCTTT.